The 17 T cell receptor beta chains below were found in one sample sequenced in a study of T cell clonotyping in hematopoietic cell transplantation. The protocol was immunoSEQ multiplex PCR, while the TCRdb copy is restricted to in-frame clones and leaves out a portion. The table has nearly 11,000 clones, just over 45% seen once. Specimen: PBMCs, collected 30 days after allogeneic stem cell transplant. The receptors derive from a male patient aged 45-60 years who had an allogeneic stem cell transplant from an unrelated donor, so the T cells may come from the graft donor. Some clones in this sample may be carry-over from other donors' samples.

The V and J genes are TRBV4-1 and TRBJ2-5, with D perhaps given as TRBD1 or TRBD2 (5 bases each). Germline V gives CDR1 MGHRA, CDR2 YSYEKL. CDR3 length: 15 residues. The ends were cut back, 1 base at V and 4 bases at J, with 13 bases in the middle. This CDR3 is CASSQARRGRETQYF. The DNA of the CDR3 is TGCGCCAGCAGCCAAGCCCGACGGGGCCGAGAGACCCAGTACTTC.

This chain links TRBV4-2 with TRBJ2-7; tentatively, D is TRBD1 (6 bases). CDR1 and CDR2 from the germline V gene are LGHNA and YNFKEQ. Trimming took off 1 base at V and 2 bases at J, with 15 bases between the two ends. The CDR3 extends over 16 amino acids. The CDR3 sequence is CASSQVEGDDTYEQYF. CDR3 DNA sequence: TGTGCCAGCAGCCAAGTAGAGGGGGACGATACCTACGAGCAGTACTTC.

V gene TRBV30 combines with J gene TRBJ1-1, with D unclear. Germline V gives CDR1 GTSNPN, CDR2 SVGIG (reference sequence). The V end was cut by 2 bases, the J end by 5 bases, with 6 bases between. The CDR3 consists of 11 residues. The CDR3 loop is CAWSMTTEAFF. The CDR3 DNA sequence: TGTGCCTGGAGTATGACGACTGAAGCTTTCTTT.

V and J are TRBV7-6 and TRBJ1-1; D not certain. Trimming removed 7 bases from V and 4 bases from J, with 13 bases in between. From germline, CDR1 is SGHVS and CDR2 FNYEAQ. This CDR3 is 13 amino acids long. CDR3: CASNMMAGTEAFF. The CDR3, as DNA: TGTGCCAGCAATATGATGGCTGGCACTGAAGCTTTCTTT.

This clone was seen a handful of times. The rearrangement uses TRBV9 and TRBJ2-3, with D maybe TRBD2 (6 bases). V was shortened by 7 bases and J by 3 bases, with 9 bases between the two germline ends. Germline V CDR1 and CDR2: SGDLS, YYNGEE. This CDR3 is 12 amino acids long. This CDR3 reads CASAGPTDTQYF. The CDR3 DNA reads TGTGCCAGCGCGGGACCGACAGATACGCAGTATTTT.

Details on this clone: One end of the junction fails to match germline, which may point to a read error. DNA of the CDR3: TGTGCCAGCAGCTTCCGGACTAGCGGGGTCCCGATTTTT. It is translated as CASSFRTSGVPIF. The chain employs TRBV14 and TRBJ2-2; 12 bases are a match to TRBD2. Germline V gene lookup returns CDR1 SGHDN and CDR2 FVKESK. The CDR3 runs to 13 residues.

The chain employs TRBV4-2 and TRBJ2-7; 8 positions match TRBD1. With V trimmed by 4 bases and J by 5 bases, 7 bases remained unmatched. The CDR3 contains 14 residues. In germline, CDR1 is LGHNA, CDR2 YNFKEQ. The CDR3 DNA follows: TGTGCCAGCAGCCGATCAGGACAGGGCGACGAGCAGTACTTC. This sequence encodes CASSRSGQGDEQYF.

There are a few counts of this clone. V and J are TRBV30 and TRBJ2-5; D call uncertain. The germline V gene encodes CDR1 GTSNPN and CDR2 SVGIG (reference sequence). This CDR3 region has 13 residues. With 2 bases removed from V and 5 bases from J, the gap between germline ends came to 12 bases. The CDR3 bases are TGTGCCTGGAGTCCTAGGGTGTGGGAGACCCAGTACTTC. It codes for CAWSPRVWETQYF.

This clone was seen a handful of times. The chain has TRBV29-1 and TRBJ1-2, with D possibly being TRBD1 (5 bases). Trimming took off 4 bases at V and 7 bases at J, with 16 bases between the two ends. Germline assignment: CDR1 SQVTM and CDR2 ANQGSEA. CDR3 size: 13 residues. DNA of the CDR3: TGCAGCGTTGGGACAAATACGGGCCCTGGCTACACCTTC. Protein: CSVGTNTGPGYTF. The entire variable domain, with the rest obtained from reference TRBV29-1 and TRBJ1-2, is as follows: SAVISQKPSRDICQRGTSLTIQCQVDSQVTMMFWYRQQPGQSLTLIATANQGSEATYESGFVIDKFPISRPNLTFSTLTVSNMSPEDSSIYLCSVGTNTGPGYTFGSGTRLTVV.

This clone was counted between two and nine times. The J gene is TRBJ2-3, the V gene TRBV5-1, with 10 bases lining up with TRBD2. After removal of 0 bases from V and 0 bases from J, the junction contained 1 base not matched to a gene. Germline V gene sequence: CDR1 SGHRS, CDR2 YFSETQ. The length of the CDR3 is 16 residues. CDR3 nucleotides: TGCGCCAGCAGCTTGGGACTAGCGGGCAGCACAGATACGCAGTATTTT. Its protein product is CASSLGLAGSTDTQYF.

In nucleotides, the CDR3 is TGTGCCAGCAGCCGAGGTGGACCAGCTAACTATGGCTACACCTTC. This encodes CASSRGGPANYGYTF. This chain connects TRBV9 to TRBJ1-2; D gene unclear. The V gene's germline CDR1 is SGDLS and CDR2 YYNGEE. Trimming shortened V by 4 bases and J by 0 bases, and 13 bases separated the two germline ends. The CDR3 covers 15 residues.

The chain combines TRBV9 with TRBJ1-5; 7 nucleotides match TRBD1. CDR1 and CDR2 from the germline V gene are SGDLS and YYNGEE. V lost 5 bases, J lost 6 bases, and 5 bases stayed unmatched. The CDR3 runs 13 residues. CDR3 residues: CASSVTGSQPQHF. In DNA, the CDR3 is TGTGCCAGCAGTGTGACAGGGAGTCAGCCCCAGCATTTT.

For the CDR3, the DNA is TGTGCCAGCAGCCTCTCTTTGAACACTGAAGCTTTCTTT. This encodes CASSLSLNTEAFF. V is TRBV7-2 and J is TRBJ1-1; D ambiguous. The CDR3 has 13 residues. V was cut by 5 bases and J by 0 bases, with 7 bases left in between. CDR1 and CDR2 from the germline V gene are SGHTA and FQGNSA.

The sample holds a few counts of this clone. V usage is TRBV5-1 and J usage is TRBJ1-1; TRBD1 might be the D (5 bases). The CDR3 runs 15 residues. CDR1 is SGHRS, CDR2 YFSETQ, per germline. V lost 0 bases and J lost 1, with 10 bases in between. The CDR3 region is CASSLALGANTEAFF. The CDR3 DNA reads as TGCGCCAGCAGCTTGGCCTTAGGGGCGAACACTGAAGCTTTCTTT.

This clone came up once. The chain links TRBV19 to TRBJ2-3; D is unclear. V lost 3 bases and J lost 1, with 11 bases in between. This CDR3 spans 15 amino acids. Germline lookup yields CDR1 LNHDA and CDR2 SQIVND (reference sequence). In nucleotides, the CDR3 is TGTGCCAGTAGTATTCTGAGGTTAGGCACAGATACGCAGTATTTT. It yields the protein CASSILRLGTDTQYF.

The gene calls are TRBV7-3 and TRBJ2-3; D remains ambiguous. V dropped 9 bases and J dropped 2 bases, with 9 bases sitting between them. Germline V gives CDR1 SGHTA, CDR2 FQGTGA. The CDR3 has 12 amino acids. CDR3 sequence: CASRRHTDTQYF. The CDR3 nucleotides are TGTGCCAGTCGTCGACACACAGATACGCAGTATTTT.

In this sample, this clone turned up a few times. The V gene is TRBV4-3, the J gene TRBJ2-7, with 10 positions matching TRBD1. After removal of 0 bases from V and 8 bases from J, the junction contained 1 base not matched to a gene. The CDR3 runs to 13 residues. Germline CDR1 is LGHNA and CDR2 is YSLEER. CDR3 loop: CASSQETGGKQYF. The CDR3 nucleotides are TGCGCCAGCAGCCAAGAGACAGGGGGCAAGCAGTACTTC.